This T cell receptor (beta chain) stems from a study of CD8 T cells in acute hepatitis C reinfection. Time point denoted: at least 347 days after estimated infection, following spontaneous clearance. Sequencing of hepatitis C virus-specific cells was done ex vivo rather than after in vitro expansion. Some clones are missing from TCRdb's copy, which holds only in-frame ones; the method was immunoSEQ multiplex PCR. Altogether about 350 clones are present, approximately 72% being singletons, with the ten largest covering 9% to 14%. The sequence came from a man aged 35 to 55 who spontaneously cleared hepatitis C infection. Specimen: HCV NS3-1073 tetramer-sorted CD8+ T cells from PBMCs, collected at follow-up.

This CDR3 is CASSKLAGSGELFF. The DNA of the CDR3 is TGTGCCAGCAGTAAACTAGCGGGGTCCGGGGAGCTGTTTTTT. V usage is TRBV7-6 and J usage is TRBJ2-2; 10 nucleotides agree with TRBD2. Germline V gene data show CDR1 as SGHVS and CDR2 as FNYEAQ. V shed 6 bases, J shed 6 bases, and the junction held 4 bases outside the gene matches. This CDR3 is 14 amino acids long.